This entry is about one TCR beta chain. Its cognate antigen is unknown. This sample is drawn from a study of cytomegalovirus exposure and HLA in healthy donors. Study information: Approximately 190 million T cells yielded roughly 120 million unique TCR beta sequences, as an earlier analysis found. Findings and caveats of the study: The CMV antigen specificity of a few CMV-associated chains was confirmed through in vitro analysis. A later look showed TCR association rates differing by HLA locus, highest for DRB1 and lowest for HLA-C.

The PCR ran on 60 Vbeta and 13 Jbeta primers. TCRdb keeps only in-frame clones here, not all; method: immunoSEQ multiplex PCR. The sample holds about 170,000 clones, roughly 81% seen once. Looked up from germline, CDR1 is SGDLS and CDR2 is YYNGEE. The CDR3 covers 15 residues. Unmatched junction bases numbered 2, after V lost 4 bases and J lost 3 bases. This receptor was taken from a man younger than 45 in good health and CMV-seropositive. This chain joins TRBV9 and TRBJ2-1, with TRBD2 identical over 12 bases. The sequenced sample was PBMCs. In DNA form, the CDR3 reads TGTGCCAGCAGCCCGACTAGCGGGAGCTACAATGAGCAGTTCTTC. Encoded protein: CASSPTSGSYNEQFF.